This T cell receptor (beta chain) is drawn from a study of T cells in Graves' hyperthyroidism and ophthalmopathy. What was amplified from RNA transcripts were TCR beta CDR3 regions. The HTBI primer set served for first-round RT-PCR of the TCR CDR3. TCRdb passed the multiplex PCR reads through MiXCR, listing each CDR3 protein once. Found here are 300,000 or so distinct CDR3 sequences, around a sixth of them singletons; the top ten hold approximately 33%. Diagnoses were made from clinical symptoms, serum measures (thyroxine and TRAb), thyroid ultrasound and orbital computed tomography. Trimming shortened V by 2 bases and J by 11 bases, and 18 bases separated the two germline ends. The CDR3 length is 14 residues. The germline V gene has CDR1 LGHNA and CDR2 YNFKEQ.

This clonotype originated in a man between 25 and 39 years old with Graves' hyperthyroidism. Input material: blood. This sequence joins TRBV4-2 and TRBJ1-1; maybe TRBD1 (6 bases). The CDR3 region has the DNA TGTGCCAGCAGCCAACCAACTCAGGGGAGAGGTGCTTTCTTT. It translates to CASSQPTQGRGAFF.